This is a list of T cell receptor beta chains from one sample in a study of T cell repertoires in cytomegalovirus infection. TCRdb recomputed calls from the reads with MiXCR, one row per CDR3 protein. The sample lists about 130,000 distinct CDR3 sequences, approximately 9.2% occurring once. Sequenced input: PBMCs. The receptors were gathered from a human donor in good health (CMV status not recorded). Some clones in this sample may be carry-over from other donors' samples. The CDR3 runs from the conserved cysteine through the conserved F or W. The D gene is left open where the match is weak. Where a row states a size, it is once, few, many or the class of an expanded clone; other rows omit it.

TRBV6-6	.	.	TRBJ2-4	TGTGCCAGCAGCCCGATCGTCAAAAACATTCAGTACTTC	CASSPIVKNIQYF
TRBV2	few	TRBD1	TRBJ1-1	TGTGCCAGCGAGAGCGAATTACAGGGGGCTACCACTGAAGCTTTCTTT	CASESELQGATTEAFF
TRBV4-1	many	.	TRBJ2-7	TGCGCCAGCAGTGTAGTGATGGGGCCCAACGAGCAGTACTTC	CASSVVMGPNEQYF
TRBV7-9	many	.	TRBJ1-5	TGTGCCAGCAGCTCGGTCGATCAGCCCCAGCATTTT	CASSSVDQPQHF
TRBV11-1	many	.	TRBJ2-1	TGTGCCAGCAGCTTAGAGTCAGGGGTAAATCGCAATGAGCAGTTCTTC	CASSLESGVNRNEQFF
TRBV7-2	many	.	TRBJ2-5	TGTGCCAGCAGCCGGGCGTTGAAAGGAGAGACCCAGTACTTC	CASSRALKGETQYF
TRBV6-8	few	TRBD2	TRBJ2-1	TGTGCCAGCAGTCCGTTCCTAGCGGGGTCTTACAATGAGCAGTTCTTC	CASSPFLAGSYNEQFF
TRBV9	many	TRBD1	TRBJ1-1	TGTGCCAGCAGCGTAGGCCTTGCGCAGGGGGGAGCTTTCTTT	CASSVGLAQGGAFF
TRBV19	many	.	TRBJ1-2	TGTGCCTGCGCCGGGATTCTCGGCTACACCTTC	CACAGILGYTF
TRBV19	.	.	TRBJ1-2	TGTGCCCGTTCGGTTGGACAGAGCTATGGCTACACCTTC	CARSVGQSYGYTF
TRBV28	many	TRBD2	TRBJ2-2	TGTGCCAGCAGTTTATTGCTAGCGGAGAACACCGGGGAGCTGTTTTTT	CASSLLLAENTGELFF
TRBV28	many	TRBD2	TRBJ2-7	TGTGCCAGCGGTTTGGGGGGGGTCGGCGAGCAGTACTTC	CASGLGGVGEQYF
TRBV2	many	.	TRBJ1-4	TGTGCCAGCAGTCCTTCAGAGTACACTAATGAAAAACTGTTTTTT	CASSPSEYTNEKLFF
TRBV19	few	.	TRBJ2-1	TGTGCCAGTAGCCCAGGGCTTTGGTACAATGAGCAGTTCTTC	CASSPGLWYNEQFF
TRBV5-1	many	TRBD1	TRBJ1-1	TGCGCCAGCAGCTCAGGGACAGCAAACACTGAAGCTTTCTTT	CASSSGTANTEAFF
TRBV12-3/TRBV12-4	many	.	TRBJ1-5	TGTGCCAGCCGAATTAATAGCAATCAGCCCCAGCATTTT	CASRINSNQPQHF
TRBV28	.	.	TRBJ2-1	TGTGCCAGCAGTTTAAACAGGAATGAGCAGTTCTTC	CASSLNRNEQFF
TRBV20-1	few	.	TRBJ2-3	TGCAGGCTGGGGGGCACAGATACGCAGTATTTT	CRLGGTDTQYF
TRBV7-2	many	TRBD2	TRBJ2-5	TGTGCCAGCAGCTCGGGACTAGCGTTACGAGAGACCCAGTACTTC	CASSSGLALRETQYF
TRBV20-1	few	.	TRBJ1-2	TGCAGTGCTAGCGTCAGAACTAACTATGGCTACACCTTC	CSASVRTNYGYTF
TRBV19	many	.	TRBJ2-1	TGTGCCAGTACCACCCAGACCTACCCGGATGAGCAGTTCTTC	CASTTQTYPDEQFF